The T cell receptor (beta chain) under discussion was sequenced for a study of CD8 T cells in Susac syndrome. It was with random hexamers that about 0.45 to 1 ug RNA was reverse transcribed. It was immunoSEQ multiplex PCR that amplified TCR beta CDR3 across 54 Vbeta and 13 Jbeta. TCRdb analysed the immunoSEQ multiplex PCR reads with MiXCR anew, one entry per CDR3 protein. This table has fewer than 150,000 distinct CDR3 sequences, 94% appearing once. CD8+ and CD4+ T cells taken from blood had their TCR beta sequenced. The control group consisted of healthy donors matched for age and sex. Negative isolation yielded the CD8+ and CD4+ T cells, while FACS enriched the TEMRA cells. Germline V gene sequence: CDR1 MNHEY, CDR2 SMNVEV (reference sequence). V lost 4 bases, J lost 5 bases, and 13 bases stayed unmatched. The CDR3 extends over 16 amino acids.

The chain combines TRBV27 with TRBJ2-7, with 8 bases lining up with TRBD1. Sequencing was performed on CD8+ T cells from PBMCs. The TCR was taken from a human donor in good health. Here the CDR3 DNA reads TGTGCCAGCAGTTACCTTATACAGGGGGTTCTCGACGAGCAGTACTTC. Its protein product is CASSYLIQGVLDEQYF.